These 6 T cell receptor beta chains were all obtained from the same sample, sequenced in a study of blood T cell repertoires in COVID-19 (TCRdb year 2020). Library creation used the immunoSEQ multiplex PCR assay. This immuneACCESS table, as held by TCRdb, lists in-frame sequences with V and J called but not all clones. Of the missing ones, under half trace to an unresolved V gene in checked studies; the others have no known cause. The sample table records 200,000 or so clones; approximately 86% of these occur just once. The leading ten clones occupy under 2.5% of the sample. The sequenced material came from peripheral blood. These receptors were collected from a man between 65 and 85 years old with active or convalescent COVID-19.

This chain links TRBV4-1 with TRBJ2-7; 11 bases map to TRBD2. The CDR3 contains 16 residues. Germline CDR1 and CDR2: MGHRA and YSYEKL. The V gene end was trimmed by 0 bases and the J gene end by 4 bases; junction bases not matched to a gene: 5. CDR3 DNA: TGCGCCAGCAGCCAAGATCTGGCTAGCGGGGGGTACGAGCAGTACTTC. It specifies CASSQDLASGGYEQYF.

The rearrangement joins TRBV6-5 to TRBJ2-7, with 10 bases that match TRBD1. V lost 7 bases, J lost 2 bases, and 5 bases stayed unmatched. CDR1 is MNHEY and CDR2 is SVGAGI in the germline V gene. This CDR3 is built from 14 residues. CDR3 sequence (DNA): TGTGCCAGCACCCCGGGACAGGGGCCCTACGAGCAGTACTTC. Residues: CASTPGQGPYEQYF.

The rearrangement uses TRBV10-3 and TRBJ1-1, with TRBD1 identical over 7 bases. There are 14 residues in the CDR3. Germline trimming cut 2 bases from V and 4 bases from J; bases unmatched to any gene: 4. Germline-derived CDR1 and CDR2 are ENHRY and SYGVKD. The chain's CDR3 is CAISESSGGTEAFF. CDR3 coding DNA: TGTGCCATCAGTGAGAGTTCAGGGGGCACTGAAGCTTTCTTT.

This rearrangement joins TRBV6-5 to TRBJ1-6; D remains unclear. V gave up 2 bases and J gave up 4 bases, with 9 bases separating them. This CDR3 region has 15 residues. CDR1 and CDR2 (germline): MNHEY, SVGAGI. CDR3 sequence (DNA): TGTGCCAGCAGTTACGCACAGACATATAATTCACCCCTCCACTTT. It yields the protein CASSYAQTYNSPLHF.

In regard to this clone: The junction and the germline gene differ at one end; a read error may be behind it. The chain carries TRBV7-2 and TRBJ2-1, with 8 nucleotides matching TRBD2. From germline, CDR1 is SGHTA and CDR2 FQGNSA. CDR3 size: 15 residues. The CDR3 loop is CASSLAGQLYNEQFF. As DNA, the CDR3 is TGTGCCAGCAGCCTAGCGGGCCAGCTTTACAATGAGCAGTTCTTC. The variable domain in full, completed from reference TRBV7-2 and TRBJ2-1, reads GAGVSQSPSNKVTEKGKDVELRCDPISGHTALYWYRQSLGQGLEFLIYFQGNSAPDKSGLPSDRFSAERTGGSVSTLTIQRTQQEDSAVYLCASSLAGQLYNEQFFGPGTRLTVL.

This chain connects TRBV19 to TRBJ2-1, with 10 bases fitting TRBD2. The CDR3 sequence is 15 residues long. The V gene end was trimmed by 4 bases and the J gene end by 6 bases; junction bases not matched to a gene: 6. Germline CDR1 reads LNHDA; CDR2 reads SQIVND (reference sequence). CDR3 bases: TGTGCCAGTAGTAACAGACTAGCGGGCCGCAATGAGCAGTTCTTC. Translation gives CASSNRLAGRNEQFF.